These 8 T cell receptor beta chains were all obtained from the same sample, sequenced in a study of blood T cell repertoires in COVID-19. The repertoire was sequenced with immunoSEQ multiplex PCR; TCRdb's copy has only in-frame clones and lacks some. The table includes some 42,000 clones, 89% detected once. Sample: peripheral blood. The source is a human donor in a cohort sampled during active COVID-19.

The chain couples TRBV11-2 to TRBJ1-3; tentatively, D is TRBD1 (6 bases). CDR1 is SGHAT and CDR2 is FQNNGV in the germline V gene. The CDR3 length is 15 residues. Deletions cut 5 bases from V and 0 bases from J, with 11 bases between. The CDR3 sequence is CASSLMTGSGNTIYF. As DNA, the CDR3 is TGTGCCAGCAGCCTAATGACAGGCTCTGGAAACACCATATATTTT.

V and J are TRBV18 and TRBJ1-2; TRBD1 matches at 9 bases. The V gene's germline CDR1 is KGHSH and CDR2 LQKENI. J was trimmed by 8 bases and V by 5 bases; bases with no gene match: 12. The CDR3 is made up of 15 amino acids. Here the CDR3 reads CASSGTGYDVRGYTF. In DNA form, the CDR3 reads TGTGCCAGCTCAGGGACAGGGTATGATGTGCGAGGCTACACCTTC.

The chain links TRBV6-1 to TRBJ1-6; 8 bases are shared with TRBD1. Germline loops: CDR1 MNHNS, CDR2 SASEGT. The CDR3 has 16 residues. Germline trimming cut 4 bases from V and 6 bases from J; bases unmatched to any gene: 8. CDR3 region: CASSALRTGPNSPLHF. The CDR3 DNA reads as TGTGCCAGCAGTGCGCTTCGGACAGGGCCTAATTCACCCCTCCACTTT.

The rearrangement uses TRBV9 and TRBJ2-7; D might be TRBD1 (6 bases). The germline gives CDR1 SGDLS, CDR2 YYNGEE. V gave up 4 bases and J gave up 4 bases, with 18 bases separating them. This CDR3 comprises 15 residues. The CDR3 loop reads CASSPWDTASYEQYF. The CDR3 DNA reads as TGTGCCAGCAGCCCGTGGGACACCGCTTCATACGAGCAGTACTTC.

The CDR3 here is CASSYPPGYEQYF. CDR3 DNA sequence: TGTGCCAGCAGTTACCCCCCAGGCTACGAGCAGTACTTC. V is TRBV6-2 or TRBV6-3 and J is TRBJ2-7; D is unclear. CDR1 is MNHEY and CDR2 is SVGEGT in the germline V gene. This CDR3 has 13 amino acids. Trimming stripped 2 bases from V and 3 bases from J, with 8 bases between.

V usage is TRBV7-2 and J usage is TRBJ2-7, with D uncertain. The germline gives CDR1 SGHTA, CDR2 FQGNSA. This CDR3 is 13 amino acids long. V gave up 6 bases and J gave up 2 bases, with 11 bases separating them. The CDR3 reads CASSLSLAYEQYF. CDR3 sequence (DNA): TGTGCCAGCAGTCTATCGCTAGCCTACGAGCAGTACTTC.

The rearrangement links TRBV11-2 to TRBJ1-5; tentatively, D is TRBD1 (5 bases). The ends were cut back, 5 bases at V and 7 bases at J, with 21 bases in the middle. CDR3 size: 16 residues. From germline, CDR1 is SGHAT and CDR2 FQNNGV. The CDR3 sequence: CASSPTRGGLGQPQHF. Written as DNA, the CDR3 is TGTGCCAGCAGCCCTACGAGGGGAGGGTTGGGGCAGCCCCAGCATTTT.

This rearrangement joins TRBV6-5 to TRBJ1-3, with D perhaps matching TRBD1 (5 bases). CDR3 length: 13 residues. V was cut by 6 bases and J by 3 bases, with 9 bases left in between. Per the germline V gene, CDR1 is MNHEY and CDR2 is SVGAGI. In DNA, the CDR3 is TGTGCCAGCAGAACGGGGGGTGGAAACACCATATATTTT. Its protein product is CASRTGGGNTIYF.